These 5 T cell receptor beta chains share one sample of origin, sequenced in a study of T cell changes during pregnancy in multiple sclerosis. Measured with immunoSEQ multiplex PCR; TCRdb has only the in-frame clones, and not every one. The data show around 60,000 clones, with 91% seen just once and nearly 0.5% held by the top ten. Here the sequenced sample was CD4+ T cells from peripheral blood mononuclear cells, taken after pregnancy. The receptors derive from a female donor in good health, enrolled as a control in a pregnancy study.

The chain links TRBV19 to TRBJ2-5; the match to TRBD2 covers 8 bases. The CDR3 is 17 amino acids. The junction had 10 bases not matched to a gene; V was cut back by 4 bases and J by 0 bases. Per the germline V gene, CDR1 is LNHDA and CDR2 is SQIVND (reference sequence). CDR3 bases: TGTGCCAGTAGTAGGGGAAGCGGGGGCATGTACCAAGAGACCCAGTACTTC. Translating gives CASSRGSGGMYQETQYF.

The chain couples TRBV7-6 to TRBJ2-2; 10 bases match TRBD1. The CDR3 sequence is 16 residues long. Losses at the gene ends were 0 bases for V and 4 bases for J; bases not matched to a gene: 2. The germline V gene has CDR1 SGHVS and CDR2 FNYEAQ. CDR3 in amino acids: CASSLATGGITGELFF. The CDR3 DNA is TGTGCCAGCAGCTTAGCGACAGGGGGCATCACCGGGGAGCTGTTTTTT.

This clone was found once. CDR3 bases: TGTGCCAGCAGCCCGAGCGGCTATGGCTACACCTTC. This gives the protein CASSPSGYGYTF. The J gene is TRBJ1-2, the V gene TRBV11-2; no clear D. Germline loops: CDR1 SGHAT, CDR2 FQNNGV. V was pared by 5 bases and J by 4 bases, with 8 bases between. CDR3 length: 12 residues. Full variable domain (rest looked up from reference TRBV11-2 and TRBJ1-2): EAGVAQSPRYKIIEKRQSVAFWCNPISGHATLYWYQQILGQGPKLLIQFQNNGVVDDSQLPKDRFSAERLKGVDSTLKIQPAKLEDSAVYLCASSPSGYGYTFGSGTRLTVV.

The chain couples TRBV7-3 to TRBJ2-3; 8 nucleotides match TRBD1. CDR3 length: 15 residues. Germline lookup yields CDR1 SGHTA and CDR2 FQGTGA. V lost 5 bases, J lost 2 bases, and 6 bases stayed unmatched. CDR3 coding DNA: TGTGCCAGCAGCCTGACAGGGGCCTACACAGATACGCAGTATTTT. Translation gives CASSLTGAYTDTQYF.

The V gene is TRBV6-1, the J gene TRBJ1-1, with TRBD1 identical over 7 bases. After removal of 0 bases from V and 8 bases from J, the junction contained 6 bases not matched to a gene. Germline CDR1 is MNHNS and CDR2 is SASEGT. This CDR3 has 14 residues. CDR3 residues: CASSEAGRGAEAFF. The CDR3 DNA is TGTGCCAGCAGTGAAGCGGGCAGGGGGGCCGAAGCTTTCTTT.